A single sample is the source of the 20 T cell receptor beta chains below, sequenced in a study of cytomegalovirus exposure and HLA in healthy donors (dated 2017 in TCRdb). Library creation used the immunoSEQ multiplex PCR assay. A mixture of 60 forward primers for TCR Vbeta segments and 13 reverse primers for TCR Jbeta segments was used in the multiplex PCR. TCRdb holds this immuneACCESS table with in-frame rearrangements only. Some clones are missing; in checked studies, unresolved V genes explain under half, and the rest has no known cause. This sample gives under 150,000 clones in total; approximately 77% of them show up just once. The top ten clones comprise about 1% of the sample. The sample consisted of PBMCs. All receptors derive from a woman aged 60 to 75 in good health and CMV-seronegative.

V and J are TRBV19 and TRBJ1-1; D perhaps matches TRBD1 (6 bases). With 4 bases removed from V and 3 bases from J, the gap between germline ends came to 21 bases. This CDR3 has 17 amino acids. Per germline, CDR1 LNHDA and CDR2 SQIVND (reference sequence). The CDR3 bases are TGTGCCAGTAGTACAGGACAGCGTTATAGGTTCGACACTGAAGCTTTCTTT. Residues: CASSTGQRYRFDTEAFF.

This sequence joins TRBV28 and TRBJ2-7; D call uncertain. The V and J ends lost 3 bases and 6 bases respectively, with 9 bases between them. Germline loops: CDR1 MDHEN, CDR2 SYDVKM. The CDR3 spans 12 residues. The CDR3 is CASSFLGREQYF. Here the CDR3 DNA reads TGTGCCAGCAGTTTTCTAGGCCGCGAGCAGTACTTC.

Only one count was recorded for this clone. The CDR3 nucleotides read TGTGCCAGCAGTTCGCGACAGCCCGAGCAGTTCTTC. This encodes CASSSRQPEQFF. The chain uses TRBV28 and TRBJ2-1; TRBD1 is a possible D gene (5 bases). The CDR3 length is 12 residues. The V end lost 4 bases, the J end lost 10 bases, and 11 bases lay between the germline ends. Germline assignment: CDR1 MDHEN and CDR2 SYDVKM.

The CDR3 nucleotides read TGTGCCAGCAGCCCGGTTGCCTTGAGCAATCAGCCCCAGCATTTT. The encoded protein is CASSPVALSNQPQHF. The genes are TRBV5-6 and TRBJ1-5; no definite D call. This CDR3 region has 15 residues. Germline V gene lookup returns CDR1 SGHDT and CDR2 YYEEEE. V was shortened by 4 bases and J by 1 base, with 12 bases between the two germline ends.

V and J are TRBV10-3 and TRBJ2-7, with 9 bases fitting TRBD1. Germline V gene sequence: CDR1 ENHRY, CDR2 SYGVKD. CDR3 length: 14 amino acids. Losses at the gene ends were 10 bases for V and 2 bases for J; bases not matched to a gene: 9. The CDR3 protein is CATQMDRGTYEQYF. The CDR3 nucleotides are TGTGCCACCCAAATGGACAGGGGAACCTACGAGCAGTACTTC.

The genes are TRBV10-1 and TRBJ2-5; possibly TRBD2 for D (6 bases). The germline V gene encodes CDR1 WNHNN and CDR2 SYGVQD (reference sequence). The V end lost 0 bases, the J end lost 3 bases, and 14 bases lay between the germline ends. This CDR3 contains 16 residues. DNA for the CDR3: TGCGCCAGCAGTGAGTCCCGGACCGGGAGAGAAGAGACCCAGTACTTC. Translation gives CASSESRTGREETQYF.

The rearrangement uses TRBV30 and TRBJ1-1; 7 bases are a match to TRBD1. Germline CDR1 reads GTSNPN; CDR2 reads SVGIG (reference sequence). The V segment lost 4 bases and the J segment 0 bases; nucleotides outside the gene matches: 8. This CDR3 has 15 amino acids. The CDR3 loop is CAWIARGRMNTEAFF. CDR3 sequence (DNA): TGTGCCTGGATTGCGAGGGGGCGCATGAACACTGAAGCTTTCTTT.

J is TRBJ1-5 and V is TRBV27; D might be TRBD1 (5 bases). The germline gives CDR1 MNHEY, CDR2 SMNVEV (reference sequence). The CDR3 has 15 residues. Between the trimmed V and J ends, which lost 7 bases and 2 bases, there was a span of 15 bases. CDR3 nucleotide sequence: TGTGCCAGCAAAAGCCTCGGGGGGGGCAATCAGCCCCAGCATTTT. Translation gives CASKSLGGGNQPQHF.

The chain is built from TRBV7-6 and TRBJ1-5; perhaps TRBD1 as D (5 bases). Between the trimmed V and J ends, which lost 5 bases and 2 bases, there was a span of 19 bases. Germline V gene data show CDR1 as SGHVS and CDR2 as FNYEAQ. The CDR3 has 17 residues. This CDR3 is CASSPQGARDGNQPQHF. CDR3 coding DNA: TGTGCCAGCAGCCCCCAGGGCGCCAGGGATGGCAATCAGCCCCAGCATTTT.

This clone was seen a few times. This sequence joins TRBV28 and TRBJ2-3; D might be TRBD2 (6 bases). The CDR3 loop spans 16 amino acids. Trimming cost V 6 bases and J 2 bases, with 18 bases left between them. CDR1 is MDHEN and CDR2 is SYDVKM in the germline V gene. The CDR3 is CASSFPPGRDTDTQYF. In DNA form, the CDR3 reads TGTGCCAGCAGCTTTCCCCCGGGGCGGGACACAGATACGCAGTATTTT.

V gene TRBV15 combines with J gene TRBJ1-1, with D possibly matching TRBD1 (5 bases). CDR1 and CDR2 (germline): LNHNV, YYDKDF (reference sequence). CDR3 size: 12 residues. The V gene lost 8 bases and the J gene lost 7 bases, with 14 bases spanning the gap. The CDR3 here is CATGGFGGEAFF. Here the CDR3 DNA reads TGTGCCACCGGAGGGTTCGGGGGTGAAGCTTTCTTT. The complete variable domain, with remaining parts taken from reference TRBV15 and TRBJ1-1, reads DAMVIQNPRYQVTQFGKPVTLSCSQTLNHNVMYWYQQKSSQAPKLLFHYYDKDFNNEADTPDNFQSRRPNTSFCFLDIRSPGLGDTAMYLCATGGFGGEAFFGQGTRLTVV.

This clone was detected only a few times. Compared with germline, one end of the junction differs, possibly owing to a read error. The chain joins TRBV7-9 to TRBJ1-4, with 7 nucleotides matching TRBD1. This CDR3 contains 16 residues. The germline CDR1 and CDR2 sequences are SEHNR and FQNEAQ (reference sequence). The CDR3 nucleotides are TGTGCCAGCAGCCTAGCCCCTGCAGGGGGTTGGGAAAAACTGTTTTTT. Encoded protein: CASSLAPAGGWEKLFF.

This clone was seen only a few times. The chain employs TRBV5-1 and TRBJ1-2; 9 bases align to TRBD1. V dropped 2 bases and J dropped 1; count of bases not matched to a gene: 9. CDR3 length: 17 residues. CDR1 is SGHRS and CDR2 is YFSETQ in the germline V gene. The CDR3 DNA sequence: TGCGCCAGCAGCTTAGCCGGGACAGGGACGTATAACTATGGCTACACCTTC. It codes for CASSLAGTGTYNYGYTF.

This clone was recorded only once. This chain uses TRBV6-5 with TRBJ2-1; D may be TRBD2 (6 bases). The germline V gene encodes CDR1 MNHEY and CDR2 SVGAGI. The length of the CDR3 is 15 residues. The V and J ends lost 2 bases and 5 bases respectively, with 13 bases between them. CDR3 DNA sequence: TGTGCCAGCAGTTACAGTGGCGGGGTAAACAATGAGCAGTTCTTC. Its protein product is CASSYSGGVNNEQFF.

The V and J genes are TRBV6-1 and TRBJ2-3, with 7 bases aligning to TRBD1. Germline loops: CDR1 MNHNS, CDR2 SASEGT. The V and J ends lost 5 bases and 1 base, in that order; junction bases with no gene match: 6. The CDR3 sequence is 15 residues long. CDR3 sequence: CASSRQGSGTDTQYF. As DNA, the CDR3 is TGTGCCAGCAGTAGACAGGGAAGCGGCACAGATACGCAGTATTTT.

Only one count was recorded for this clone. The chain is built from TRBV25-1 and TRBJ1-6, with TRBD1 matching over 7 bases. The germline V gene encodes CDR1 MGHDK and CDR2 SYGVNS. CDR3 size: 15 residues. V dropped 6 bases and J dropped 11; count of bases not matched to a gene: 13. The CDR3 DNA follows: TGTGCCAGCAGGCGGGGGGGGACGGACAGGACACCCCTCCACTTT. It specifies CASRRGGTDRTPLHF.

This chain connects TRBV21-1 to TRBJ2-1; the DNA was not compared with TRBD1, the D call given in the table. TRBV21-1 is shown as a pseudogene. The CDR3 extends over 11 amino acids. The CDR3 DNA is TGTGCCAGCATGCGAGGGGGTAAGCAGTTCTTC. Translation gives CASMRGGKQFF.

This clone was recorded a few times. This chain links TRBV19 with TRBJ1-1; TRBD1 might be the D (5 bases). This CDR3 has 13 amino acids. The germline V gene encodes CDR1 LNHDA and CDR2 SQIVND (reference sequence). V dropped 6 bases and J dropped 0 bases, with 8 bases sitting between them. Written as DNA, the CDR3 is TGTGCCAGTAGCCCGACAGTGAACACTGAAGCTTTCTTT. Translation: CASSPTVNTEAFF.

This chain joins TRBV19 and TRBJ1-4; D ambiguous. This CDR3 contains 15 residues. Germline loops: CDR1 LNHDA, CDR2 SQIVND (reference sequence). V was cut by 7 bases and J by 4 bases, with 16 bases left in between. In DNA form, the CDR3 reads TGTGCCAGTAACCGACGGAGCCATCTTAATGAAAAACTGTTTTTT. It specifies CASNRRSHLNEKLFF.

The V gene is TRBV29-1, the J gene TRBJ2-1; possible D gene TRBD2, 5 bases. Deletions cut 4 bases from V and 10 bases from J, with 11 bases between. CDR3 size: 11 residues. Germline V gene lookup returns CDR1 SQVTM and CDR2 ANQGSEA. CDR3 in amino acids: CSVVPREEQFF. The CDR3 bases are TGCAGCGTTGTACCGAGGGAGGAGCAGTTCTTC.